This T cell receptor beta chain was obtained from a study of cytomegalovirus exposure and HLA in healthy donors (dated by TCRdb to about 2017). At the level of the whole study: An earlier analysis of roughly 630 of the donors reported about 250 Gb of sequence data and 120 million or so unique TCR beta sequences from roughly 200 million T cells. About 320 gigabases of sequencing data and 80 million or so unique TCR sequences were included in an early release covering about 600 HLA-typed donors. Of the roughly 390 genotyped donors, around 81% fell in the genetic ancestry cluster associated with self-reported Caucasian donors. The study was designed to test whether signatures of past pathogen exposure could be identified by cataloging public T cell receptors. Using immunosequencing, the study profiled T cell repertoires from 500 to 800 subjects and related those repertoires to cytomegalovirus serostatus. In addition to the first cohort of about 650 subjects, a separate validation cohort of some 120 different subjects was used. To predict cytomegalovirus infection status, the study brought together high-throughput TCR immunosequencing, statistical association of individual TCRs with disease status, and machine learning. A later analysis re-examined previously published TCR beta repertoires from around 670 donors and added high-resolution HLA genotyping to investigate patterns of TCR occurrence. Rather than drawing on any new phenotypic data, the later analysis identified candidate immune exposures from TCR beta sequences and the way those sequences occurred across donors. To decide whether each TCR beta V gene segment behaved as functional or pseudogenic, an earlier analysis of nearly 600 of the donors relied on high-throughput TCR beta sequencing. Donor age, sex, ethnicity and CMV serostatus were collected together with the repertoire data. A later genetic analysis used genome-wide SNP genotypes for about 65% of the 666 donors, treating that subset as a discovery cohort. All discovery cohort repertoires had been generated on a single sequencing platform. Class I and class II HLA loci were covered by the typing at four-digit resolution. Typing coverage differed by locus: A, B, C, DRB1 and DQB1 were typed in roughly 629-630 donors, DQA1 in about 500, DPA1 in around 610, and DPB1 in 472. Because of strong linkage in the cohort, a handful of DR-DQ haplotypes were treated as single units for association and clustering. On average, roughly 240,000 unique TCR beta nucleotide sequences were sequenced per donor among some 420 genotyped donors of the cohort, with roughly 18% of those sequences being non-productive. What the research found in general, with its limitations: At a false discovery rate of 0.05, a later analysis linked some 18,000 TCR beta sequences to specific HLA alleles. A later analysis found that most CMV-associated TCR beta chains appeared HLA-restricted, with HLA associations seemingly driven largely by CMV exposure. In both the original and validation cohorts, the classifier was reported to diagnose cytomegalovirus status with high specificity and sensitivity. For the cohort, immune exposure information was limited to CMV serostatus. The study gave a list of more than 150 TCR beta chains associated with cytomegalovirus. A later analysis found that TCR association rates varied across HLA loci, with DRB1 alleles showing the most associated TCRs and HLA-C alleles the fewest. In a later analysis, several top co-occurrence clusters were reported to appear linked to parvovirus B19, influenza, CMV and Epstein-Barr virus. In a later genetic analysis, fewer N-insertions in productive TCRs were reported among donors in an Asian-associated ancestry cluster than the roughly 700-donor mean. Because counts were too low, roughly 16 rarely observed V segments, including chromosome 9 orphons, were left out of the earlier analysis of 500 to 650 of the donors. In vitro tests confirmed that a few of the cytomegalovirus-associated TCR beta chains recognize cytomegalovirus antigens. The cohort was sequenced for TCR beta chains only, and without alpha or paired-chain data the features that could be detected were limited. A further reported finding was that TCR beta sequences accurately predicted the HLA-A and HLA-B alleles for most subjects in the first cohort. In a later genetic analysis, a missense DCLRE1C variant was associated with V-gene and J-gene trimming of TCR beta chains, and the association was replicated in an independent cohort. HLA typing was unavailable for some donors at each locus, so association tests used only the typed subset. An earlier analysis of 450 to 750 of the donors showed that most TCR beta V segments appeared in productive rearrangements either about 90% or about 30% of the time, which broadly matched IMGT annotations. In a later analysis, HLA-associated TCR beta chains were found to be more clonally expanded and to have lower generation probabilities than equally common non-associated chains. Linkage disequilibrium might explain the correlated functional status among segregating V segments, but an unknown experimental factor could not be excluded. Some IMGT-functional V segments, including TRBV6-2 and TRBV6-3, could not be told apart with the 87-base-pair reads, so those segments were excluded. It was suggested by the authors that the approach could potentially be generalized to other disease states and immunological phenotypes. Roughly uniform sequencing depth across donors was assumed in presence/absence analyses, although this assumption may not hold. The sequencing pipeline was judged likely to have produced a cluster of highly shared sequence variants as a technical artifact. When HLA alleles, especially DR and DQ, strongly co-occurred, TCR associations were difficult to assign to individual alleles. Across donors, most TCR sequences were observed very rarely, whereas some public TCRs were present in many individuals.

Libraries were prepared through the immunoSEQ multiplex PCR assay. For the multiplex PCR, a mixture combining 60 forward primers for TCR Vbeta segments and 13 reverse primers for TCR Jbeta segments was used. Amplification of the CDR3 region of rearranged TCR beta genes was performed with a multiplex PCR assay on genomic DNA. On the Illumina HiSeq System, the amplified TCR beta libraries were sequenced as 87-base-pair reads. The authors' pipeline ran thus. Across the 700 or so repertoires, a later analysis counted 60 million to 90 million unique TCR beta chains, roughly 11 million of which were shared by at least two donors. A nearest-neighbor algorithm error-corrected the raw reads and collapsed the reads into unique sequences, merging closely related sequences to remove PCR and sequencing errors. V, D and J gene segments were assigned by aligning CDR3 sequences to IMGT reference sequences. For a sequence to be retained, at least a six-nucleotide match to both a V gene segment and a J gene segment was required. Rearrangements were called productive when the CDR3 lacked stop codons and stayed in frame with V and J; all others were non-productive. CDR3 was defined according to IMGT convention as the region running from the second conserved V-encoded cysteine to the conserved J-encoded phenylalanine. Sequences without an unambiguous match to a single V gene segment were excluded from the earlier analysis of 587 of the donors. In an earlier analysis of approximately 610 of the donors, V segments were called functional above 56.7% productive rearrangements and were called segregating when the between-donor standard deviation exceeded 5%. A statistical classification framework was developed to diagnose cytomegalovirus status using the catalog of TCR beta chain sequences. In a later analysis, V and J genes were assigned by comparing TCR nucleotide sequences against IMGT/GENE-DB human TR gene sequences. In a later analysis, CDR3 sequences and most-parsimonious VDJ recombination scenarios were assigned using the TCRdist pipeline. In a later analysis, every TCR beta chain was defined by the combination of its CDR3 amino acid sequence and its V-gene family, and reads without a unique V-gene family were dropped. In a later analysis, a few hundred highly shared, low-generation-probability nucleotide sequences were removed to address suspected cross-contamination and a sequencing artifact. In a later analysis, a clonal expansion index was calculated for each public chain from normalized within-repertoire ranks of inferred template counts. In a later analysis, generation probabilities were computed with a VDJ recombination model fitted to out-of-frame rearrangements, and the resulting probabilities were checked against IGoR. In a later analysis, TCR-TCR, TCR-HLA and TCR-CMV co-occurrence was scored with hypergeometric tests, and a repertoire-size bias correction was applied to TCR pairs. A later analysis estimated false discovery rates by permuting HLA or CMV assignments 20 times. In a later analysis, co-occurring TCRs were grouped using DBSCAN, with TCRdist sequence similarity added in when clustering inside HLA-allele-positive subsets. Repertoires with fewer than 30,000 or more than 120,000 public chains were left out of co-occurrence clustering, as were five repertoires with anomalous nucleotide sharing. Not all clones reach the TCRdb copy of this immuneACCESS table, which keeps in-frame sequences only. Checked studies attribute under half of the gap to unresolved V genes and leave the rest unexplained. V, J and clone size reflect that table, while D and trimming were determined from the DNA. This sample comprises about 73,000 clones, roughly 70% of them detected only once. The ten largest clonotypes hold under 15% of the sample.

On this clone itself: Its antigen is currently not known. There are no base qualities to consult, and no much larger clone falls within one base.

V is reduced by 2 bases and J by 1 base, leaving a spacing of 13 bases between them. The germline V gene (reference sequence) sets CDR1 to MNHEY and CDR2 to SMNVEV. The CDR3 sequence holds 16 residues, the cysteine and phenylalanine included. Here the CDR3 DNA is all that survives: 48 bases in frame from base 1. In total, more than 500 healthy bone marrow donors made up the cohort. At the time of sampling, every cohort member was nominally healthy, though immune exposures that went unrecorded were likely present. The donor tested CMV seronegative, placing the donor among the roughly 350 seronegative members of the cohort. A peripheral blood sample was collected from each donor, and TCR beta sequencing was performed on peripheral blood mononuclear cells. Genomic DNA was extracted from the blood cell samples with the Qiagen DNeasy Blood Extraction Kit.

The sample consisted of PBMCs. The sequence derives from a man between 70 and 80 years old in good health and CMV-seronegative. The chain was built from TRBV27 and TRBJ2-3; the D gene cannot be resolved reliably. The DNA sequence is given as TGTGCCAGCAGTTTACTGGGCCCGACCCGCACAGATACGCAGTATTTT. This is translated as CASSLLGPTRTDTQYF.